This T cell receptor beta chain is from a study of shared clonotypes between healthy human individuals. Study results and limitations: Relative to their counterparts shared across all four donors, non-shared clonotypes exhibited diminished generation probabilities. The study sampled only blood, and tissue repertoires likely differ.

Several immunoSEQ plates held equal portions of the genomic DNA taken from each subset. Only in-frame clones appear in the TCRdb table, and some are missing; sequencing was by immunoSEQ multiplex PCR. Among millions of clones listed, 85% to 95% were seen once. CD45RA-negative memory and CD45RA+ naive subsets were split from the CD4+ cells. A note on this clone: What it binds is unknown.

The clonotype was recovered from a man between 18 and 29 years old in good health. Some clones in this sample may be carry-over from other donors' samples. Sequencing was carried out using naive CD4+ T cells from PBMCs. The sample's subset: CD45RA+ positively selected.

Here the CDR3 reads CASRFLSYNEQFF. DNA for the CDR3: TGTGCCAGCAGGTTCCTTAGCTACAATGAGCAGTTCTTC. The chain links TRBV7-9 to TRBJ2-1; no definite D call. CDR3 size: 13 residues. Germline CDR1 SEHNR, CDR2 FQNEAQ (reference sequence). V was clipped by 6 bases and J by 3 bases, with 9 bases between them.